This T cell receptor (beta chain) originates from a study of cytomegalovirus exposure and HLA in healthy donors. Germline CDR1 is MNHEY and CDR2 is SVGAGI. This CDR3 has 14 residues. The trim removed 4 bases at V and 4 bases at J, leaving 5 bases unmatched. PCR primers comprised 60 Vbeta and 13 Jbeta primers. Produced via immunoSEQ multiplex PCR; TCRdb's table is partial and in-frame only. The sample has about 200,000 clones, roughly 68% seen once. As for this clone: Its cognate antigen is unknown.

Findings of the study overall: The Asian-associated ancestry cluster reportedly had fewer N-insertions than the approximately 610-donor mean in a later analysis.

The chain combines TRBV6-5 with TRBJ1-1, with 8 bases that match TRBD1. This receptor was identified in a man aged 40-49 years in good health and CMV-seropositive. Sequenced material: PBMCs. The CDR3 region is CASSSRTGITEAFF. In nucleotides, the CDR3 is TGTGCCAGCAGTTCCCGGACAGGGATCACTGAAGCTTTCTTT.